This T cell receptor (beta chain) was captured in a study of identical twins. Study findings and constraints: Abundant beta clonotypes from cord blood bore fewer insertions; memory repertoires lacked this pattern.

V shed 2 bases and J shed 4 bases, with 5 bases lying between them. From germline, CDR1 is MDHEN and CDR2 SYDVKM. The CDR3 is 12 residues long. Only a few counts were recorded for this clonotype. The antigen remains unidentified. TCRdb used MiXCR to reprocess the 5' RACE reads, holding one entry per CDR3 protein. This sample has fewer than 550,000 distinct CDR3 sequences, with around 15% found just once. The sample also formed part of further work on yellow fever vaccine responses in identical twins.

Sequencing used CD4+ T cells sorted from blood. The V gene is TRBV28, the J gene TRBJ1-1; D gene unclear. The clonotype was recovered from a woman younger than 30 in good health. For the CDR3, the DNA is TGTGCCAGCAGTTTAACCTCCACTGAAGCTTTCTTT. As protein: CASSLTSTEAFF.